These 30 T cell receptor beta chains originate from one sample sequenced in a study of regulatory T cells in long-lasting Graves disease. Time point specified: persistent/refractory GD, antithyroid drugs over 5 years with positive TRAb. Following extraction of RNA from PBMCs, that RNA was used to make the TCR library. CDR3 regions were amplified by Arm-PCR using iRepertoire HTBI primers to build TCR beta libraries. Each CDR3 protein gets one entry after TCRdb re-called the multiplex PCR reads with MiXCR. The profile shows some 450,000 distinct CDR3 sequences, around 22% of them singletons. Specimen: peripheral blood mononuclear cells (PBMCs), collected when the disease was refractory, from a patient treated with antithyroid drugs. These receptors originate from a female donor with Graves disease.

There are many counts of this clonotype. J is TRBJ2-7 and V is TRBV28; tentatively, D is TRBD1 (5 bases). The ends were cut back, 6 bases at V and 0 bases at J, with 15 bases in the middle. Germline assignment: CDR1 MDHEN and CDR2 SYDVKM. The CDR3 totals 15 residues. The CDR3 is CASSPTDRFSYEQYF. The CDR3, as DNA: TGTGCCAGCAGCCCGACCGACAGATTCTCCTACGAGCAGTACTTC.

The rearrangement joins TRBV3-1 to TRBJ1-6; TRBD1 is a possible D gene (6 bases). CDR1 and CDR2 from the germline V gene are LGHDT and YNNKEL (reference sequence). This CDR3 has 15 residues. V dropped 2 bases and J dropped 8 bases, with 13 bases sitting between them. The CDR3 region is CASSQTGGPHSPLHF. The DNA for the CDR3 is TGTGCCAGCAGCCAAACCGGGGGCCCGCATTCACCCCTCCACTTT.

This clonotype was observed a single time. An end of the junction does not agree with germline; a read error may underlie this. CDR3 DNA sequence: TGTGCCGGCAGAAAAACGGGGGGACAAGAGACCCAGTACTTC. It codes for CAGRKTGGQETQYF. The genes are TRBV6-2 or TRBV6-3 and TRBJ2-5, with 7 bases aligning to TRBD2. From germline, CDR1 is MNHEY and CDR2 SVGEGT. The CDR3 covers 14 residues.

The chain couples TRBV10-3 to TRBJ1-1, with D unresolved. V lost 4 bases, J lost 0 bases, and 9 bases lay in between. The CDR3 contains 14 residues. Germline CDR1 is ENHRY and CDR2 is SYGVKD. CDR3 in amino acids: CAISGTILNTEAFF. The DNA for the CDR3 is TGTGCCATCAGTGGGACCATATTGAACACTGAAGCTTTCTTT.

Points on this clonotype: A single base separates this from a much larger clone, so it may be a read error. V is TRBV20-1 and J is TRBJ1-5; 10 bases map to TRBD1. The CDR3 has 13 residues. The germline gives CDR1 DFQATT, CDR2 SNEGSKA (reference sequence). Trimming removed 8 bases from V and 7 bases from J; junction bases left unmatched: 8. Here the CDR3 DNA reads TGCAGTACGACAGGGGGCGTAGGGCAGCCCCAGCATTTT. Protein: CSTTGGVGQPQHF.

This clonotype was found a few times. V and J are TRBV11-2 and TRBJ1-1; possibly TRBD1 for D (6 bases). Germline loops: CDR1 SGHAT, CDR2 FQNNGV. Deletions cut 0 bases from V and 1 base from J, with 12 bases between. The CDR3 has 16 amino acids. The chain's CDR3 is CASSLDQGGWNTEAFF. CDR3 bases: TGTGCCAGCAGCTTAGATCAAGGGGGGTGGAACACTGAAGCTTTCTTT.

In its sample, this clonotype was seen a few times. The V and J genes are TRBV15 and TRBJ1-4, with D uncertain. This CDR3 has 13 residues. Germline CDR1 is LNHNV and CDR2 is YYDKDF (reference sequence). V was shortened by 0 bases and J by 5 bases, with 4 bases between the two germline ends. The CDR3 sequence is CATSREGNEKLFF. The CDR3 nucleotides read TGTGCCACCAGCAGAGAAGGGAATGAAAAACTGTTTTTT.

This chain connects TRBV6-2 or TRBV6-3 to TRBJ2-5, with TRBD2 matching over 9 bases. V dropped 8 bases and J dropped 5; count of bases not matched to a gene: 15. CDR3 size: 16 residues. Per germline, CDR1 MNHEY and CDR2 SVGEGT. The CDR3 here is CASGPMAGGPEETQYF. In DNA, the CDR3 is TGTGCCAGCGGCCCAATGGCGGGAGGGCCAGAGGAGACCCAGTACTTC.

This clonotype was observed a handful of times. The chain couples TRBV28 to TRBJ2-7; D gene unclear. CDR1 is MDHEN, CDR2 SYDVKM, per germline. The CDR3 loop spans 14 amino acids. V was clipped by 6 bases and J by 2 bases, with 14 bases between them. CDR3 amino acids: CASSPRGKPYEQYF. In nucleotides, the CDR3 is TGTGCCAGCAGCCCCCGAGGCAAACCCTACGAGCAGTACTTC.

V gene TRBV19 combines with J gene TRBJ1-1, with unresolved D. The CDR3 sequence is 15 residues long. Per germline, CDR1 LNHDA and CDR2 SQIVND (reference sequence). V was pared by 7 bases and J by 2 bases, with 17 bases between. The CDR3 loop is CASTNTNGGNTEAFF. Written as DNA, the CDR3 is TGTGCCAGTACTAACACAAACGGTGGTAACACTGAAGCTTTCTTT.

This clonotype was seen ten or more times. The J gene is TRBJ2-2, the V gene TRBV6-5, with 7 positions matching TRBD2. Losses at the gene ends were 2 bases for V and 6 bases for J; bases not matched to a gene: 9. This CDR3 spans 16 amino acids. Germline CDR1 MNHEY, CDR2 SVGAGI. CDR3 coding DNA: TGTGCCAGCAGTTACGGTCGGCTAGCGGCGCCCGGGGAGCTGTTTTTT. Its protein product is CASSYGRLAAPGELFF.

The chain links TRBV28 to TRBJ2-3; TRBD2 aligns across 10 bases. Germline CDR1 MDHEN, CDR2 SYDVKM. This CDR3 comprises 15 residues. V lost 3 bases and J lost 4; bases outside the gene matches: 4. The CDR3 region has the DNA TGTGCCAGCAGTTTGAGCGGGAGGGGGCCAGATACGCAGTATTTT. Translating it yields CASSLSGRGPDTQYF.

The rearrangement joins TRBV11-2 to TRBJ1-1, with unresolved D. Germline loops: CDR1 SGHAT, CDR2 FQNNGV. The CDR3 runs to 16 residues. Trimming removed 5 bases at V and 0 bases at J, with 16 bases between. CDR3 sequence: CASSRGRELMNTEAFF. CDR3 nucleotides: TGTGCCAGCAGCCGCGGACGGGAACTAATGAACACTGAAGCTTTCTTT.

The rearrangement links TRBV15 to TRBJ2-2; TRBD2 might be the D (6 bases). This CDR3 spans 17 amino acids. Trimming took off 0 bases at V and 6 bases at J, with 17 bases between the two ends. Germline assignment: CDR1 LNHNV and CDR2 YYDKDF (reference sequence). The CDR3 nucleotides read TGTGCCACCAGCAGAGATCCGTTACTAGCTACCGCCGGGGAGCTGTTTTTT. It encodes CATSRDPLLATAGELFF.

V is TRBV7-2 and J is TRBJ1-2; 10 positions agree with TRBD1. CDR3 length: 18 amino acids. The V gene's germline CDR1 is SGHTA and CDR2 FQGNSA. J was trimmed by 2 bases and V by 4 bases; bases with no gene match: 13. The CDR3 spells CASSSYPPGQGLNYGYTF. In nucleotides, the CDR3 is TGTGCCAGCAGCTCTTATCCTCCGGGACAGGGGCTAAACTATGGCTACACCTTC.

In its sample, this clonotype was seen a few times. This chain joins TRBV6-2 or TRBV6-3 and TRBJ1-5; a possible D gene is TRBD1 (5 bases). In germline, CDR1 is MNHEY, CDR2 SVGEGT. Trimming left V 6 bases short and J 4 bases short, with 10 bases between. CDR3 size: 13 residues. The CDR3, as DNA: TGTGCCAGCAGCCGCAGACAGAATCAGCCCCAGCATTTT. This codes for CASSRRQNQPQHF.

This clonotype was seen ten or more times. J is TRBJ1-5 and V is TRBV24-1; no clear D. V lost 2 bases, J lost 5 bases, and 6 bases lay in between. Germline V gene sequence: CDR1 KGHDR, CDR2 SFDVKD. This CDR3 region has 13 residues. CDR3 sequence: CATSDYSDQPQHF. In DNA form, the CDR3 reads TGTGCCACCAGTGATTATTCAGATCAGCCCCAGCATTTT.

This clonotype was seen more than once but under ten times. CDR3 amino acids: CASSLQVTEAFF. The CDR3 DNA sequence: TGTGCCAGCAGCTTACAGGTGACCGAAGCTTTCTTT. V usage is TRBV5-6 and J usage is TRBJ1-1; perhaps TRBD1 as D (5 bases). The CDR3 extends over 12 amino acids. The germline CDR1 and CDR2 sequences are SGHDT and YYEEEE. V lost 2 bases to trimming and J lost 8 bases, with 10 bases between them.

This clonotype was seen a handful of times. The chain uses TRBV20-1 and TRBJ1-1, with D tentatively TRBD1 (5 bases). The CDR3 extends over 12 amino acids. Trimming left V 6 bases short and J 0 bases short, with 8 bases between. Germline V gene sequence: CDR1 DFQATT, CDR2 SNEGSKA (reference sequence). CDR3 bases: TGCAGTGCCATGGGGGTGAACACTGAAGCTTTCTTT. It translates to CSAMGVNTEAFF.

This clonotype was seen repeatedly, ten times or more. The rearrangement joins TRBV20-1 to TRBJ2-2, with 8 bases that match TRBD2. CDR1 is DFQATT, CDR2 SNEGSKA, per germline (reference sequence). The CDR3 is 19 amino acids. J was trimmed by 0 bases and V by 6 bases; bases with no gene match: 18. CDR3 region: CSAKPAGITSGTNTGELFF. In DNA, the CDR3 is TGCAGTGCCAAGCCAGCTGGAATTACTAGCGGCACGAACACCGGGGAGCTGTTTTTT.

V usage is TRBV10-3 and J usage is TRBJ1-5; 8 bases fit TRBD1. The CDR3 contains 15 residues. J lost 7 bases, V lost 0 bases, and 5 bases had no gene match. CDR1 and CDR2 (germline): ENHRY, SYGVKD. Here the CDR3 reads CAISESTGAGQPQHF. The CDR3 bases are TGTGCCATCAGTGAGTCGACAGGGGCGGGACAGCCCCAGCATTTT.

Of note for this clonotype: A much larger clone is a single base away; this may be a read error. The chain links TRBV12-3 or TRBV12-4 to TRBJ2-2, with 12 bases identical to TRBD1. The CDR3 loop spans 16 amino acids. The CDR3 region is CASSQRDRGRTGEPFF. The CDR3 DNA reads TGTGCCAGCAGTCAAAGGGACAGGGGGCGGACCGGGGAGCCGTTTTTT.

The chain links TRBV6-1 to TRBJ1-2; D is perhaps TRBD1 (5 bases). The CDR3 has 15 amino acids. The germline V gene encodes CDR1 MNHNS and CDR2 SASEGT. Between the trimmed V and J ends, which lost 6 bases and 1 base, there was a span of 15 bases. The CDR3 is CASSSPGGGNYGYTF. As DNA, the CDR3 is TGTGCCAGCAGCTCGCCGGGCGGGGGTAACTATGGCTACACCTTC.

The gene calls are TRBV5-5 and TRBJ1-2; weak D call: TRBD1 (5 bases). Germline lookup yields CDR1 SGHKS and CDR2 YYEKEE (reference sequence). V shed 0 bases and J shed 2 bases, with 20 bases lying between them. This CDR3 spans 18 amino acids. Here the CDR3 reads CASSLVGRVVGSNYGYTF. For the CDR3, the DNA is TGTGCCAGCAGCTTGGTCGGCAGGGTAGTTGGTTCCAACTATGGCTACACCTTC.

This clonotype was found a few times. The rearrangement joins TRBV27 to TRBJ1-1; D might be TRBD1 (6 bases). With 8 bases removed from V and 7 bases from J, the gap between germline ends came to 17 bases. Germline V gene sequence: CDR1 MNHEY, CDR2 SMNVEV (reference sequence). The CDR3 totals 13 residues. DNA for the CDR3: TGTGCCAGCGGGACCCAAGGGGGAAGTGAAGCTTTCTTT. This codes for CASGTQGGSEAFF.

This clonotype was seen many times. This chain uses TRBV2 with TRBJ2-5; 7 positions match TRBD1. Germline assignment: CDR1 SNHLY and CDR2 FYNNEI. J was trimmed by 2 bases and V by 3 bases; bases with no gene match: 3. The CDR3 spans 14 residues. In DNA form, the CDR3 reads TGTGCCAGCAGTGATTGGGACAGACAAGAGACCCAGTACTTC. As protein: CASSDWDRQETQYF.

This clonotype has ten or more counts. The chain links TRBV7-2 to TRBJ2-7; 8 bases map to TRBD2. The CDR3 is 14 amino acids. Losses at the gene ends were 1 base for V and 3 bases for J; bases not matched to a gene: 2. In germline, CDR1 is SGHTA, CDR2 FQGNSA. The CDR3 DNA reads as TGTGCCAGCAGCTTAGATAGCGGGAACTACGAGCAGTACTTC. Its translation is CASSLDSGNYEQYF.

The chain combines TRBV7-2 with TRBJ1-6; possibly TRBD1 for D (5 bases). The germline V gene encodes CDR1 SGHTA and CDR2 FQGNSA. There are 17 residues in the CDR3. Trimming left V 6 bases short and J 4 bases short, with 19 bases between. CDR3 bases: TGTGCCAGCAGTCGTCGGGGGGGATCTGAGTATAATTCACCCCTCCACTTT. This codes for CASSRRGGSEYNSPLHF.

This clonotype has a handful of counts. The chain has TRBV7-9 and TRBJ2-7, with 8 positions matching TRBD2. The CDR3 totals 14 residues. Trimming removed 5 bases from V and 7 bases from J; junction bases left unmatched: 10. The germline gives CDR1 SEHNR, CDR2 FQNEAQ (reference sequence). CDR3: CASSIEAGVGEQYF. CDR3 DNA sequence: TGTGCCAGCAGCATTGAAGCGGGAGTGGGGGAGCAGTACTTC. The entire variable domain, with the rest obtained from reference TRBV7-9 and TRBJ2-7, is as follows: DTGVSQNPRHKITKRGQNVTFRCDPISEHNRLYWYRQTLGQGPEFLTYFQNEAQLEKSRLLSDRFSAERPKGSFSTLEIQRTEQGDSAMYLCASSIEAGVGEQYFGPGTRLTVT.

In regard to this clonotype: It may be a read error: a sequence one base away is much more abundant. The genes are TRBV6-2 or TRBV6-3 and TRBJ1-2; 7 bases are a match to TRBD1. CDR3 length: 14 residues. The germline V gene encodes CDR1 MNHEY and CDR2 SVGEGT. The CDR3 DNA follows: TGTGCCAGCAGTATCTCCGGGACAGCCTATGGCCACACCTTC. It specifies CASSISGTAYGHTF.